A selection of T cell receptor beta chains follows, all from one sample in a study of shared clonotypes between healthy human individuals. Libraries were prepared by immunoSEQ multiplex PCR; TCRdb keeps only in-frame clonotypes and omits some of them. The sample holds some 1,100,000 clones, more than 75% seen once. What was sequenced was memory CD4+ T cells from PBMCs. The receptor set was obtained from a young man in good health. Some clones in this sample may be carry-over from other donors' samples. The CDR3 runs from the conserved cysteine through the conserved F or W. D genes are given only for firm matches. Not all rows give a size; the values are once, few, many and, for expanded clones, a class.

v_gene,d_gene,j_gene,abundance,CDR3nt,CDR3aa
TRBV7-9,-,TRBJ2-1,-,TGTGCCAGCAGCTCCCTGGCGGGGCAGAGCTCCTACAATGAGCAGTTCTTC,CASSSLAGQSSYNEQFF
TRBV7-2,-,TRBJ1-5,once,TGTGCCAGCAGCCCGGGCAGCAATCAGCCCCAGCATTTT,CASSPGSNQPQHF
TRBV28,TRBD1,TRBJ1-5,-,TGTGCCAGCAGCTTCAGGGGGCGACAGCCCCAGCATTTT,CASSFRGRQPQHF
TRBV9,TRBD2,TRBJ2-7,-,TGTGCCAGTAGCGGGAGTAACAACTACGAGCAGTACTTC,CASSGSNNYEQYF
TRBV5-6,TRBD1,TRBJ1-4,-,TGTGCCAGCAGCTTGGACAGGGGGAGTGGTGAAAAACTGTTTTTT,CASSLDRGSGEKLFF
TRBV5-1,-,TRBJ2-6,-,TGCGCCAGCAGCTTGGATCACTCTGGGGCCAACGTCCTGACTTTC,CASSLDHSGANVLTF
TRBV11-3,TRBD1,TRBJ1-3,once,TGTGCCAGCAGCTTAGAGGCAGGGGGCTCTGGAAACACCATATATTTT,CASSLEAGGSGNTIYF
TRBV4-2,-,TRBJ1-4,-,TGTGCCAGCAGCCAAGAAACGGTACCGGGATATCTAACTGCAACTAATGAAAAACTGTTTTTT,CASSQETVPGYLTATNEKLFF
TRBV29-1,TRBD1,TRBJ1-4,-,TGCAGCGTCGGACAGGGGGTTGAAAAACTGTTTTTT,CSVGQGVEKLFF
TRBV5-1,-,TRBJ1-2,-,TGCGCCAGCAGTCCGGCAGGGGCCACTAACTATGGCTACACCTTC,CASSPAGATNYGYTF
TRBV5-1,-,TRBJ2-7,-,TGCGCCAGCAGCTTTAATGAGTTCCTTTACGAGCAGTACTTC,CASSFNEFLYEQYF
TRBV7-8,-,TRBJ1-1,-,TGTGCCAGCAGCTCACGTGGAGTGCAGAGTGAAGCTTTCTTT,CASSSRGVQSEAFF
TRBV5-1,TRBD2,TRBJ2-7,-,TGCGCCAGCAGCTCCGGACTAGCGGGGAGCTCCTACGAGCAGTACTTC,CASSSGLAGSSYEQYF
TRBV6-6,-,TRBJ1-3,-,TGTGCCAGCAGTTACGCCGGGACGTTAGGAAACACCATATATTTT,CASSYAGTLGNTIYF
TRBV29-1,-,TRBJ2-1,-,TGCAGCGCTTCTCACAATGAGCAGTTCTTC,CSASHNEQFF
TRBV4-2,TRBD1,TRBJ2-7,-,TGTGCCAGCAGCCAGGCCGGGACAGGGGGAAAAGAGAGCAACGAGCAGTACTTC,CASSQAGTGGKESNEQYF
TRBV5-1,-,TRBJ2-4,-,TGCGCCAGCAGCTCCCCGGGTGGGGTTGAAAACATTCAGTACTTC,CASSSPGGVENIQYF
TRBV5-1,TRBD1,TRBJ1-2,-,TGCGCCAGCAGCACGGGACAGCTGAACTATGGCTACACCTTC,CASSTGQLNYGYTF
TRBV6-4,-,TRBJ1-3,-,TGTGCCAGCAGTGATGGACGTGGAAACACCATATATTTT,CASSDGRGNTIYF